The entry below describes one T cell receptor beta chain. It has no known antigen specificity. Base qualities are not provided; no much larger clone lies one nucleotide away. The library came from the immunoSEQ multiplex PCR assay. On the study's bioinformatics: During preprocessing, nonproductive sequences were removed, as were CDR3s that did not start with C, did not end with F or W, or were shorter than 7 amino acids. Antigen-specific clonotypes were called with the MANAFEST web app on the basis of expansion relative to the reference and to other culture wells. A clone was considered positive if significant expansion relative to the reference culture was observed in 2 of 3 replicate wells at an FDR below 0.05. A further requirement for positive clones was significant expansion compared with all other tandem wells, along with an odds ratio above 5. After three terminal residues were trimmed from each end, CDR3 homology was quantified as pairwise Levenshtein distance using the stringdist R package. What TCRdb holds here is the immuneACCESS table cut down to in-frame rearrangements. Part of the clones is not present; checked against another copy, under half of the missing clones reflect an unresolved V gene, and the others are unexplained. V and J calls and clone size come straight from that table; D and trimming were deduced from the DNA. Counted in this sample were about 27,000 clones; just under 75% of them appeared once. About 22% of the sample is held by the ten biggest clonotypes.

This specimen comes from a study of CD4 T cells in relation to SARS-CoV-2 and coronaviruses (dated by TCRdb to 2020 to 2023). A note on the overall study: The ViraFEST assay cultured PBMCs with antigen for under 11 days, then sequenced TCR beta CDR3s to find antigen-specific clonal expansions. The negative reference condition was either a culture with an HIV-1 Nef peptide pool or a culture with no peptide. Patient-derived lymphoblastoid cell lines were used to map the HLA restriction of shared crossreactive spike epitopes. At the level of individual TCR clonotypes, the study measured memory CD4+ T cell crossreactivity between SARS-CoV-2 spike protein and common cold coronavirus spike proteins. The Adaptive Biotechnologies TCR-sequencing kit was used to sequence samples from three pre-COVID donors and the naive versus memory experiments, while other data came from Illumina-based sequencing. For other donors in the study, expansion assays were sequenced with a different, Illumina-based TCR-beta assay. What the study reported, not specific to this receptor: Roughly 64% of donors had memory CD4+ clonotypes that crossrecognized SARS-CoV-2 and at least one common cold coronavirus spike. Small numbers of patients and of tested TCRs limited the study. Compared with monoreactive clones, crossreactive clones had significantly weaker SARS-CoV-2-driven expansion, a result consistent with antigenic imprinting. Crossreactivity analysis centred on spike protein, so crossreactivity against other viral proteins was not assessed. Pre-pandemic and post-infection samples were not both contributed by any donor, so tracing of the source of pre-existing responses was limited.

Reading from cysteine to phenylalanine, the CDR3 counts 19 amino acids. The entry retains the CDR3 DNA only, 57 bases that are in frame from base 1. Trimming accounts for 4 bases at V and 0 bases at J, while the number of junction bases matched to no gene is 14. CDR1 and CDR2, looked up from the germline V gene, are SNHLY and FYNNEI. CD4+ T cells from unexposed donors were collected before the COVID-19 pandemic (2011-2018). The EasySep CD4+ T cell isolation kit was used to isolate CD4+ T cells once the cultures had run for 9 to 11 days. Unexposed donor CD4+ T cells were tested for reactivity to SARS-CoV-2 S and N and four common cold coronavirus spike pools, as cell number allowed. PBMCs were cultured at two million per well in IMDM supplemented with about 5.3% human AB serum and roughly 10 IU/ml IL-2. Half of the culture medium was replaced with fresh IL-2-containing medium on days 3 and 7. In general, every peptide culture condition was set up in three replicate wells. Leukapheresis product for the unexposed donors was bought commercially. Ficoll-Paque PLUS gradient centrifugation was used to isolate PBMCs from leukapheresis product or whole blood. PBMCs were either used fresh in the expansion assay or cryopreserved at -140 degrees C. The QIAamp Micro DNA Kit was used to extract genomic DNA from the CD4+ T cells.

This receptor chain uses TRBV2 and TRBJ2-3; TRBD2 lines up with 9 middle nucleotides. Input material: CD4+ T cells from PBMCs, cultured in vitro. This clonotype was obtained from a human donor in good health. The CDR3 is CASSVLAGESPYSTDTQYF. Read as DNA, the sequence is TGTGCCAGCAGTGTTTTAGCGGGAGAGAGCCCTTATAGCACAGATACGCAGTATTTT.